The 14 T cell receptor beta chains listed next were all sequenced from one sample in a study of cytomegalovirus exposure and HLA in healthy donors. PCR involved 60 Vbeta and 13 Jbeta primers. Sequenced by immunoSEQ multiplex PCR; TCRdb stores in-frame clones only, minus some. The sample comprises under 300,000 clones, roughly 81% of which are singletons, and roughly 2% rests with the top ten. Source material: PBMCs. These receptors all stem from a woman between 40 and 50 years old in good health and CMV-seropositive.

This clone was picked up a small number of times. The chain joins TRBV28 to TRBJ2-1; no definite D call. The CDR3 has 16 amino acids. Trimming pared 4 bases from V and 0 bases from J, leaving 13 bases between. CDR1 is MDHEN and CDR2 is SYDVKM in the germline V gene. In DNA form, the CDR3 reads TGTGCCAGCAGTTCCCCGATTCAGATCTCCTACAATGAGCAGTTCTTC. Protein product: CASSSPIQISYNEQFF.

The J gene is TRBJ2-1, the V gene TRBV1; the table gives TRBD2 as D, unverified against the DNA. TRBV1 is given as a pseudogene. This CDR3 is 18 amino acids long. The CDR3 nucleotides read TGCACCAGCAGCCTGGAATACCACTATAGCGGGGCTGACAATGAGCAGTTCTTC. Translated, it gives CTSSLEYHYSGADNEQFF.

This sequence joins TRBV7-9 and TRBJ1-5; 7 nucleotides agree with TRBD1. This CDR3 has 13 residues. The trim removed 5 bases at V and 4 bases at J, leaving 2 bases unmatched. Germline assignment: CDR1 SEHNR and CDR2 FQNEAQ (reference sequence). The CDR3: CASSRDRNQPQHF. The DNA of the CDR3 is TGTGCCAGCAGCAGGGACAGAAATCAGCCCCAGCATTTT.

CDR3 region: CASSQDRDEQFF. For the CDR3, the DNA is TGTGCCAGCTCACAGGACAGGGATGAGCAGTTCTTC. The gene calls are TRBV18 and TRBJ2-1, with 8 positions matching TRBD1. Trimming removed 4 bases from V and 8 bases from J; junction bases left unmatched: 1. CDR3 size: 12 residues. Germline CDR1 reads KGHSH; CDR2 reads LQKENI.

The V gene is TRBV11-2, the J gene TRBJ2-7; 9 bases align to TRBD2. The trim removed 4 bases at V and 2 bases at J, leaving 3 bases unmatched. Germline-derived CDR1 and CDR2 are SGHAT and FQNNGV. The CDR3 covers 14 residues. CDR3 nucleotides: TGTGCCAGCAGCTCGACTAGCGGCCCCTACGAGCAGTACTTC. It specifies CASSSTSGPYEQYF.

As concerns this clone: The junction does not match germline at one end; this may be a read error. The rearrangement uses TRBV20-1 and TRBJ2-3, with D unclear. CDR3 length equals 11 residues. The V gene's germline CDR1 is DFQATT and CDR2 SNEGSKA (reference sequence). CDR3 protein: CGARDPTAQYF. CDR3 DNA sequence: TGCGGTGCTAGAGATCCTACTGCGCAGTATTTT.

This clone showed up just once. The chain uses TRBV28 and TRBJ1-1; 9 bases are a match to TRBD1. CDR1 MDHEN and CDR2 SYDVKM come from the germline V gene. CDR3 length: 16 amino acids. Unmatched junction bases numbered 12, after V lost 6 bases and J lost 4 bases. CDR3 region: CASSRLTGGLTTEAFF. The CDR3 DNA is TGTGCCAGCAGCCGGCTAACAGGGGGCTTGACCACTGAAGCTTTCTTT.

This rearrangement joins TRBV11-2 to TRBJ2-1; the match to TRBD2 covers 12 bases. Unmatched junction bases numbered 4, after V lost 5 bases and J lost 8 bases. Looked up from germline, CDR1 is SGHAT and CDR2 is FQNNGV. The CDR3 is made up of 14 amino acids. The CDR3 loop is CASSLGLAGYEQFF. For the CDR3, the DNA is TGTGCCAGCAGCCTCGGACTAGCGGGATATGAGCAGTTCTTC.

The V call is TRBV28, the J call TRBJ1-5; D may be TRBD1 (6 bases). Trimming left V 6 bases short and J 10 bases short, with 10 bases between. The CDR3 consists of 11 residues. The germline V gene has CDR1 MDHEN and CDR2 SYDVKM. The CDR3 region has the DNA TGTGCCAGCAGCAAGGGACATCCCCAGCATTTT. This codes for CASSKGHPQHF. Combining the CDR3 with reference TRBV28 and TRBJ1-5 gives the whole variable domain DVKVTQSSRYLVKRTGEKVFLECVQDMDHENMFWYRQDPGLGLRLIYFSYDVKMKEKGDIPEGYSVSREKKERFSLILESASTNQTSMYLCASSKGHPQHFGDGTRLSIL.

V is TRBV5-1 and J is TRBJ2-5; 12 bases are a match to TRBD2. With 4 bases clipped from V and 4 bases from J, the junction kept 5 bases outside the gene matches. The V gene's germline CDR1 is SGHRS and CDR2 YFSETQ. This CDR3 spans 15 amino acids. CDR3 DNA sequence: TGCGCCAGCAGCCCCACGGGACTAGCGGGAGAGACCCAGTACTTC. Residues: CASSPTGLAGETQYF.

This sequence joins TRBV5-1 and TRBJ2-3; 10 positions agree with TRBD2. The CDR3 length is 18 residues. Germline V gene lookup returns CDR1 SGHRS and CDR2 YFSETQ. V lost 0 bases and J lost 3; bases outside the gene matches: 10. The CDR3 DNA sequence: TGCGCCAGCAGCTTGGCCGAGGTAGCGGGAGGTAGAACAGATACGCAGTATTTT. This translates into CASSLAEVAGGRTDTQYF.

This clone came up once. The chain recombines TRBV19 with TRBJ2-3, with TRBD1 matching 7 bases. CDR3 size: 15 residues. Germline V gives CDR1 LNHDA, CDR2 SQIVND (reference sequence). V gave up 4 bases and J gave up 0 bases; unmatched junction bases: 4. CDR3 in amino acids: CASSTSGQSTDTQYF. The DNA of the CDR3 is TGTGCCAGTAGTACCTCGGGACAGAGCACAGATACGCAGTATTTT.

V and J are TRBV27 and TRBJ1-2; no clear D gene. V lost 5 bases and J lost 7, with 17 bases in between. Germline CDR1 MNHEY, CDR2 SMNVEV (reference sequence). The CDR3 sequence is 14 residues long. The CDR3 sequence is CASSPGPEGFGYTF. In DNA form, the CDR3 reads TGTGCCAGCAGTCCCGGGCCCGAGGGTTTTGGCTACACCTTC.

V usage is TRBV2 and J usage is TRBJ2-7, with D hard to call. CDR3 length: 12 amino acids. Trimming took off 4 bases at V and 2 bases at J, with 6 bases between the two ends. Germline V gene data show CDR1 as SNHLY and CDR2 as FYNNEI. The CDR3 DNA reads TGTGCCAGCAGTGTTTCAACCTACGAGCAGTACTTC. Amino acid sequence: CASSVSTYEQYF.